Listed below are T cell receptor beta chains from one sample, sequenced in a study of shared clonotypes between healthy human individuals. The data were produced by immunoSEQ multiplex PCR, yet TCRdb's version contains in-frame clones alone and is incomplete. The sample carries some 1.4 million clones, 96% recorded once. Material: naive CD4+ T cells sorted from blood. These receptors were obtained from a man between 25 and 39 years old in good health. The CDR3 runs from the conserved cysteine through the conserved F or W. D genes are given only for firm matches. Clone size is given for some rows only: seen once, a few or many times, or a class if the clone is expanded.

clone_size: .; d_call: .; j_call: TRBJ2-1; v_call: TRBV10-1; cdr3_aa: CASSGTPFSHHEQFF; cdr3_nt: TGCGCCAGCAGTGGGACCCCCTTCAGCCACCATGAGCAGTTCTTC
clone_size: .; d_call: TRBD1; j_call: TRBJ2-7; v_call: TRBV28; cdr3_aa: CASSLSTGTGTSEQYF; cdr3_nt: TGTGCCAGCAGTTTATCAACTGGGACAGGGACGAGCGAGCAGTACTTC
clone_size: .; d_call: .; j_call: TRBJ1-1; v_call: TRBV7-9; cdr3_aa: CASSPYLDRNTEAFF; cdr3_nt: TGTGCCAGCAGCCCCTACCTCGACAGGAACACTGAAGCTTTCTTT
clone_size: .; d_call: .; j_call: TRBJ2-5; v_call: TRBV15; cdr3_aa: CATSNRRGETQYF; cdr3_nt: TGTGCCACCAGCAATAGAAGGGGAGAGACCCAGTACTTC
clone_size: once; d_call: TRBD1; j_call: TRBJ1-1; v_call: TRBV18; cdr3_aa: CASSTKATGSGTEAFF; cdr3_nt: TGTGCCAGCTCCACTAAAGCGACAGGGTCGGGGACTGAAGCTTTCTTT
clone_size: .; d_call: TRBD2; j_call: TRBJ2-3; v_call: TRBV5-1; cdr3_aa: CASSYVAGGPGADTQYF; cdr3_nt: TGCGCCAGCAGCTACGTAGCGGGAGGGCCAGGTGCAGATACGCAGTATTTT
clone_size: .; d_call: .; j_call: TRBJ1-1; v_call: TRBV28; cdr3_aa: CATASTGKAFF; cdr3_nt: TGTGCCACGGCTTCGACAGGAAAAGCTTTCTTT
clone_size: .; d_call: .; j_call: TRBJ2-5; v_call: TRBV28; cdr3_aa: CASKGYPTQETQYF; cdr3_nt: TGTGCCAGCAAGGGGTACCCCACCCAAGAGACCCAGTACTTC
clone_size: .; d_call: .; j_call: TRBJ2-3; v_call: TRBV6-1; cdr3_aa: CASSDMSVVGSPYTQYF; cdr3_nt: TGTGCCAGCAGTGATATGAGCGTGGTCGGGAGCCCCTATACGCAGTATTTT
clone_size: .; d_call: TRBD2; j_call: TRBJ2-7; v_call: TRBV15; cdr3_aa: CATSREVAGVEQYF; cdr3_nt: TGTGCCACCAGCAGAGAGGTAGCGGGAGTCGAGCAGTACTTC